What follows are 12 T cell receptor beta chains derived from one specimen sequenced in a study of cytomegalovirus exposure and HLA in healthy donors. Primers included in the PCR were 60 Vbeta and 13 Jbeta primers. TCRdb's table, derived via immunoSEQ multiplex PCR, lists solely in-frame clones and lacks some. Among under 200,000 clones listed, 70% to 85% were seen once. What was sequenced was PBMCs. The receptors originated from a man aged 50 or older in good health and CMV-seropositive.

The chain has TRBV7-9 and TRBJ2-3; 9 bases line up with TRBD2. The CDR3 extends over 15 amino acids. Per germline, CDR1 SEHNR and CDR2 FQNEAQ (reference sequence). V lost 4 bases, J lost 1 base, and 3 bases stayed unmatched. The CDR3 DNA reads TGTGCCAGCAGCTCATCTAGCGGGGGCACAGATACGCAGTATTTT. It yields the protein CASSSSSGGTDTQYF.

The chain combines TRBV4-1 with TRBJ1-4; TRBD1 matches 10 bases. In germline, CDR1 is MGHRA, CDR2 YSYEKL. The ends lost 3 bases at V and 0 bases at J; junction bases unmatched: 1. This CDR3 comprises 16 residues. The CDR3 sequence: CASSQGQGPTNEKLFF. Here the CDR3 DNA reads TGCGCCAGCAGCCAGGGACAGGGGCCAACTAATGAAAAACTGTTTTTT.

V is TRBV23-1 and J is TRBJ2-5, with D possibly TRBD1 on 6 matching bases. TRBV23-1 belongs to the ORF category, with a function that is uncertain. This CDR3 has 16 amino acids. Trimming took off 4 bases at V and 1 base at J, with 16 bases between the two ends. The CDR3 nucleotides are TGCGCCAGCAGTCCCCATCCGACAGGTTTCCAAGAGACCCAGTACTTC. Protein product: CASSPHPTGFQETQYF.

The CDR3 reads CASSSGAVDNTIYF. In DNA form, the CDR3 reads TGTGCCAGCAGCTCAGGGGCGGTAGACAACACCATATATTTT. The V and J genes are TRBV5-4 and TRBJ1-3; maybe TRBD1 (6 bases). In germline, CDR1 is SGHNT, CDR2 YYREEE (reference sequence). This CDR3 region has 14 residues. Between the trimmed V and J ends, which lost 3 bases and 7 bases, there was a span of 14 bases.

V usage is TRBV5-1 and J usage is TRBJ2-1; possible D gene TRBD2, 6 bases. V lost 4 bases, J lost 7 bases, and 15 bases lay in between. This CDR3 has 14 residues. Germline CDR1 reads SGHRS; CDR2 reads YFSETQ. CDR3 loop: CASSRTGTQNEQFF. CDR3 coding DNA: TGCGCCAGCAGCAGGACCGGGACTCAGAATGAGCAGTTCTTC.

The chain links TRBV2 to TRBJ2-2; 8 bases are a match to TRBD1. J was trimmed by 1 base and V by 8 bases; bases with no gene match: 3. Germline values: CDR1 SNHLY, CDR2 FYNNEI. The CDR3 covers 14 residues. The CDR3: CASQDRGNTGELFF. The DNA of the CDR3 is TGTGCCAGCCAAGACAGGGGGAACACCGGGGAGCTGTTTTTT.

The chain joins TRBV11-3 to TRBJ2-3; D ambiguous. The V gene's germline CDR1 is SGHNT and CDR2 YENEEA. Deletions cut 2 bases from V and 2 bases from J, with 5 bases between. The length of the CDR3 is 13 residues. CDR3 residues: CASSLSITDTQYF. For the CDR3, the DNA is TGTGCCAGCAGCTTATCCATCACAGATACGCAGTATTTT.

This CDR3 is CASGGDTQETQYF. CDR3 DNA: TGTGCCAGTGGGGGGGACACTCAAGAGACCCAGTACTTC. The chain carries TRBV7-9 and TRBJ2-5; the D gene is possibly TRBD2 (7 bases). Germline CDR1 SEHNR, CDR2 FQNEAQ (reference sequence). V was trimmed by 9 bases and J by 2 bases, leaving 13 bases between them. CDR3 length: 13 amino acids.

V and J are TRBV11-2 and TRBJ2-5; TRBD2 is a possible D gene (5 bases). V gave up 5 bases and J gave up 7 bases, with 14 bases separating them. The germline V gene has CDR1 SGHAT and CDR2 FQNNGV. The CDR3 consists of 13 residues. CDR3 bases: TGTGCCAGCAGCCCCAGCGGCTCAGGGACCCAGTACTTC. It translates to CASSPSGSGTQYF.

A single count supports this clone. V and J are TRBV6-1 and TRBJ1-2, with 7 bases fitting TRBD1. This CDR3 is 13 amino acids long. From germline, CDR1 is MNHNS and CDR2 SASEGT. V dropped 7 bases and J dropped 4; count of bases not matched to a gene: 6. CDR3 protein: CASKPGQFYGYTF. The CDR3, as DNA: TGTGCCAGCAAACCGGGACAGTTCTATGGCTACACCTTC.

The V gene is TRBV7-9, the J gene TRBJ2-3, with 7 nucleotides matching TRBD1. Unmatched junction bases numbered 5, after V lost 5 bases and J lost 0 bases. The germline V gene encodes CDR1 SEHNR and CDR2 FQNEAQ (reference sequence). The length of the CDR3 is 15 residues. DNA of the CDR3: TGTGCCAGCAGCCCTCGACAGGGCAGCACAGATACGCAGTATTTT. Amino acids: CASSPRQGSTDTQYF.

The J gene is TRBJ2-1, the V gene TRBV19, with 12 bases aligning to TRBD2. CDR3 size: 15 residues. The V gene end was trimmed by 6 bases and the J gene end by 7 bases; junction bases not matched to a gene: 7. CDR1 LNHDA and CDR2 SQIVND come from the germline V gene (reference sequence). CDR3 in amino acids: CASSLSSGGANEQFF. Written as DNA, the CDR3 is TGTGCCAGTAGCCTCTCTAGCGGGGGGGCAAATGAGCAGTTCTTC.